The rows below give T cell receptor beta chains drawn from one sample of a study of T cells in localized non-small cell lung cancer. The table came from immunoSEQ multiplex PCR; TCRdb's copy has only in-frame clones and leaves some out. The sample consists of approximately 57,000 clones, about nine tenths of them appearing once. Sequences were derived from peripheral blood, sampled before any cancer treatment. The source is a woman aged 40 to 75 with stage I lung adenocarcinoma. CDR3s include the opening cysteine and the closing phenylalanine or tryptophan. The D gene is left open where the match is weak. Rows give clone size only sometimes, using once, few, many, or a class for an expanded clone.

>TRBV6-6|NA|NA|TRBJ1-5
CASRTGNQPQHF
TGTGCCAGCAGGACAGGCAATCAGCCCCAGCATTTT
>TRBV5-4|NA|NA|TRBJ2-5
CASSLEGNRQETQYF
TGTGCCAGCAGCTTGGAGGGGAATAGGCAAGAGACCCAGTACTTC
>TRBV6-5|NA|NA|TRBJ2-5
CASRGWETQHF
TGTGCCAGCAGAGGGTGGGAGACCCAGCACTTC
>TRBV23-1|TRBD1|NA|TRBJ1-2
CASSPLSQGSIYGYTF
TGCGCCAGCAGTCCCCTGTCACAGGGGTCGATCTATGGCTACACCTTC
>TRBV5-1|NA|NA|TRBJ1-5
CASSLVGAQDQPQHF
TGCGCCAGCAGCTTGGTGGGGGCCCAGGATCAGCCCCAGCATTTT
>TRBV5-1|NA|NA|TRBJ2-7
CASSSRGDEQYF
TGCGCCAGCAGCTCTAGGGGCGACGAGCAGTACTTC
>TRBV27|NA|NA|TRBJ1-1
CASIRDGANTEAFF
TGTGCCAGCATACGGGACGGGGCGAACACTGAAGCTTTCTTT
>TRBV7-9|NA|NA|TRBJ2-4
CASSTGTKLAKNIQYF
TGTGCCAGCAGCACGGGGACAAAACTAGCCAAAAACATTCAGTACTTC
>TRBV28|NA|NA|TRBJ2-2
CASHWGAGNTGELFF
TGTGCCAGCCATTGGGGAGCGGGGAACACCGGGGAGCTGTTTTTT
>TRBV21-1|NA|NA|TRBJ2-7
CASSPAGGTGTDDYEQYF
TGTGCCAGCAGCCCCGCGGGGGGAACAGGGACGGATGACTACGAGCAGTACTTC
>TRBV2|TRBD1|NA|TRBJ2-7
CASRSGTGGYEQYF
TGTGCCAGCAGATCCGGGACAGGGGGCTACGAGCAGTACTTC
>TRBV5-1|NA|NA|TRBJ1-2
CASSLRSGGYTF
TGCGCCAGCAGCTTGCGGTCGGGCGGCTACACCTTC
>TRBV9|TRBD2|few|TRBJ2-3
CASSARTSGGQDTQYF
TGTGCCAGCAGCGCAAGGACTAGCGGGGGGCAAGATACGCAGTATTTT
>TRBV6-5|TRBD1|NA|TRBJ1-1
CASRLDRVLTEAFF
TGTGCCAGCAGGCTCGACAGGGTTCTCACTGAAGCTTTCTTT
>TRBV19|NA|NA|TRBJ1-5
CASSIDERAADGGPQHF
TGTGCCAGTAGTATAGATGAAAGGGCAGCCGATGGAGGGCCCCAGCATTTT
>TRBV10-3|NA|NA|TRBJ2-6
CAISESGQTPGANVLTF
TGTGCCATCAGTGAGTCGGGACAAACTCCTGGGGCCAACGTCCTGACTTTC
>TRBV19|TRBD2|NA|TRBJ2-1
CASKTSGGHEQFF
TGTGCCAGTAAAACTAGCGGGGGACATGAGCAGTTCTTC
>TRBV25-1|NA|NA|TRBJ2-6
CAVGIGANVLTF
TGTGCCGTGGGGATAGGGGCCAACGTCCTGACTTTC
>TRBV18|NA|NA|TRBJ2-5
CASSLSAGQETQYF
TGTGCCAGCTCATTGAGTGCGGGCCAAGAGACCCAGTACTTC
>TRBV7-2|NA|NA|TRBJ1-1
CASSLVFGQMNTEAFF
TGTGCCAGCAGCTTAGTGTTTGGACAAATGAACACTGAAGCTTTCTTT
>TRBV18|NA|once|TRBJ2-1
CASSGGSAYEQFF
TGTGCCAGCTCAGGGGGCTCAGCCTATGAGCAGTTCTTC
>TRBV11-2|NA|NA|TRBJ1-3
CASSWGASGNTIYF
TGTGCCAGCAGCTGGGGGGCCTCTGGAAACACCATATATTTT
>TRBV7-8|TRBD2|NA|TRBJ2-1
CASSLGRLSGGAGNEQFF
TGTGCCAGCAGCTTAGGACGGCTTAGCGGGGGGGCAGGTAATGAGCAGTTCTTC
>TRBV6-5|NA|once|TRBJ2-3
CASSARGPGLKTQYF
TGTGCCAGCAGTGCGCGGGGGCCCGGGTTGAAGACGCAGTATTTT
>TRBV6-5|TRBD1|NA|TRBJ2-7
CASRTAGGEQYF
TGTGCCAGCAGGACTGCAGGGGGCGAGCAGTACTTC
>TRBV7-3|NA|NA|TRBJ2-6
CASSLSGAISGANVLTF
TGTGCCAGCAGCTTAAGCGGGGCTATCTCTGGGGCCAACGTCCTGACTTTC
>TRBV5-8|NA|NA|TRBJ2-7
CASQARSHISYEQYF
TGTGCCTCCCAAGCCAGGTCCCATATCTCCTACGAGCAGTACTTC
>TRBV21-1|NA|NA|TRBJ2-7
CASSKHIGGTSGESYEQYF
TGTGCCAGCAGCAAGCATATTGGGGGGACTAGCGGGGAGTCCTACGAGCAGTACTTC
>TRBV7-3|NA|NA|TRBJ1-4
CASSRAANEKLFF
TGTGCCAGCAGTAGAGCGGCTAATGAAAAACTGTTTTTT
>TRBV6-5|NA|NA|TRBJ1-4
CASSYSGPPEKLFF
TGTGCCAGCAGTTACTCAGGGCCCCCCGAAAAACTGTTTTTT
>TRBV6-5|TRBD1|NA|TRBJ2-1
CASSYGQEDEQFF
TGTGCCAGCAGTTACGGACAGGAGGATGAGCAGTTCTTC